The clone carrying this T cell receptor beta chain came up a few times. The data were obtained in a study of CD8 T cells in ankylosing spondylitis. TCRdb passed the 5' RACE reads through MiXCR, listing each CDR3 protein once. The sample records 25,000 to 35,000 distinct CDR3 sequences, 30% being singletons. The clonotype comes from a male donor with ankylosing spondylitis. What was sequenced was synovial fluid, either unsorted or a sorted T cell fraction (not recorded which).

In DNA, the CDR3 is TGTGCCAGCAGCCTGAACGATGAGCAGTTCTTC. This gives the protein CASSLNDEQFF. The V and J genes are TRBV6-5 and TRBJ2-1; no definite D call. There are 11 residues in the CDR3. CDR1 is MNHEY, CDR2 SVGAGI, per germline. V was clipped by 6 bases and J by 8 bases, with 8 bases between them.